A selection of T cell receptor beta chains follows, all from one sample in a study of T cells after yellow fever vaccination. Using its own MiXCR run on the 5' RACE reads, TCRdb lists one record per CDR3 protein. The sample records 400,000 to 650,000 distinct CDR3 sequences, less than 25% being singletons. Sequences were derived from PBMCs, sampled approximately 22 days after the first yellow fever vaccination. The receptor set was obtained from a young man who received the YFV17D yellow fever vaccine. The CDR3 runs from the conserved cysteine through the conserved F or W. Each record gives: J gene, clone size, D gene, V gene, CDR3 DNA, CDR3 protein. D genes are given only for firm matches. Rows may omit the clone size; those that give it use once, few, many or a size class.

>TRBJ2-5|-|-|TRBV7-3
TGTGCCAGCAGCGCCGGCCATCAAGAGACCCAGTACTTC
CASSAGHQETQYF
>TRBJ2-5|few|TRBD1|TRBV28
TGTGCCAGCGACCAACAGGGGGCGGAGACCCAGTACTTC
CASDQQGAETQYF
>TRBJ2-7|few|-|TRBV2
TGTGCCGTCCGGGACGGTACCTACGAGCAGTACTTC
CAVRDGTYEQYF
>TRBJ2-2|few|TRBD2|TRBV5-5
TGTGCCAGCAGGTCCGGCGGGGGGGCCCGTAACGGGGAGCTGTTTTTT
CASRSGGGARNGELFF
>TRBJ2-3|-|-|TRBV20-1
TGCAGTGCTCCCGAGCGGGGACATGGCACAGATACGCAGTATTTT
CSAPERGHGTDTQYF
>TRBJ2-2|-|-|TRBV7-8
TGTGCCAGCAGCTTAAGAAAGGCAGGTCCGAACACCGGGGAGCTGTTTTTT
CASSLRKAGPNTGELFF
>TRBJ1-5|few|-|TRBV5-1
TGCGCCAGCAGCTTGGTGGCAGGTGCCAATCAGCCCCAGCATTTT
CASSLVAGANQPQHF
>TRBJ2-3|few|-|TRBV6-1
TGTGCCAGCAGACGTACAGGGATGGGTACGCAGTATTTT
CASRRTGMGTQYF
>TRBJ2-3|few|-|TRBV20-1
TGCAGTGCTATGAGAGGGTCTCGGGGAGATACGCAGTATTTT
CSAMRGSRGDTQYF
>TRBJ2-3|few|TRBD1|TRBV2
TGTGCCTTCAGACAGGAAGAGGTCGGGACAGCTAGCACAGATACGCAGTATTTT
CAFRQEEVGTASTDTQYF
>TRBJ2-1|once|TRBD2|TRBV20-1
TGCAGTGCAGAAACTAGCGGGGGATTAAACAATGAGCAGTTCTTC
CSAETSGGLNNEQFF
>TRBJ2-5|few|-|TRBV20-1
TGCAGTGCTGGGAGGGACAACCTACTGGGGCTCGGAGAGACCCAGTACTTC
CSAGRDNLLGLGETQYF
>TRBJ2-4|-|-|TRBV7-9
TGTGCCAGCAGCTTCGAGACCTTGAACATTCAGTACTTC
CASSFETLNIQYF
>TRBJ2-1|few|TRBD2|TRBV11-2
TGTGCCAGCAGCCGGAGACTAGCCAGCTCCTACAATGAGCAGTTCTTC
CASSRRLASSYNEQFF
>TRBJ2-5|-|TRBD2|TRBV20-1
TGCAGTGCTTTCGGGACTAGCGGGGGGGCCGACCGAGATGAGACCCAGTACTTC
CSAFGTSGGADRDETQYF
>TRBJ2-1|-|TRBD1|TRBV23-1
TGCGCCAGCAGTCAACCCGGCAATCGTCCCAGGGGGCACCTAGTCGGTGAGCAGTTCTTC
CASSQPGNRPRGHLVGEQFF
>TRBJ1-2|-|-|TRBV6-2/TRBV6-3
TGTGCCAGCAGTACCCCGATTTACTATGGCTACACCTTC
CASSTPIYYGYTF
>TRBJ2-2|-|TRBD1|TRBV6-5
TGTGCCAGCAGTTTACAGGGGGCGGAGCTGTTTTTT
CASSLQGAELFF
>TRBJ1-2|-|-|TRBV2
TGTGCCAGCAGTGAACAGGGCGAAAACTATGGCTACACCTTC
CASSEQGENYGYTF
>TRBJ1-5|-|-|TRBV10-3
TGTGCCATCAGTGAGAGGGATCAGCCCCAGCATTTT
CAISERDQPQHF
>TRBJ1-2|many|-|TRBV6-2/TRBV6-3
TGTGCCAGCAGTCTAGAGACAGGCCTCCCCGTCTATGGCTACACCTTC
CASSLETGLPVYGYTF
>TRBJ2-7|-|TRBD2|TRBV6-2/TRBV6-3
TGTGCCAGCAGTTACTTGTGGCTAGCGGGGGCCCGAAGAACATACGAGCAGTACTTC
CASSYLWLAGARRTYEQYF
>TRBJ2-3|few|TRBD1|TRBV6-4
TGTGCCAGCAGTAAGGACAGGTTGGCAGATACGCAGTATTTT
CASSKDRLADTQYF
>TRBJ1-2|few|-|TRBV7-2
TGTGCCAGCAGCCCACCGGGAGGTTCTCCTTATGGCTACACCTTC
CASSPPGGSPYGYTF
>TRBJ1-1|-|-|TRBV28
TGTGCCAGCAGCCAACGGGACCTCGGGAACACTGAAGCTTTCTTT
CASSQRDLGNTEAFF
>TRBJ2-5|-|-|TRBV11-2
TGTGCCAGCAGCGGCAGGGGAGGCGGGGGCCCTTACGACCAAGAGACCCAGTACTTC
CASSGRGGGGPYDQETQYF
>TRBJ2-7|-|-|TRBV11-3
TGTGCCAGCAGCTTAGATAGGAGCCACGAGCAGTACTTC
CASSLDRSHEQYF
>TRBJ1-1|few|TRBD1|TRBV5-1
TGCGCCAGCAGCTTGTCCGGGACAGAGAACACTGAAGCTTTCTTT
CASSLSGTENTEAFF
>TRBJ2-2|-|TRBD2|TRBV28
TGTGCCAGCGGGACTAGTATCTCCCGGGAGCTGTTTTTT
CASGTSISRELFF
>TRBJ1-1|-|-|TRBV9
TGTGCCAGCAGCGTTTCGGGCCTCATGGCTGAAGCTTTCTTT
CASSVSGLMAEAFF
>TRBJ1-3|few|-|TRBV27
TGTGCCAGCAGGTCAGGGGAAGCCTCTGGAAACACCATATATTTT
CASRSGEASGNTIYF
>TRBJ1-1|-|-|TRBV19
TGTGCCAGTTCCGGGCCGGGGGATCTAACTGAAGCTTTCTTT
CASSGPGDLTEAFF
>TRBJ2-2|few|-|TRBV5-1
TGCGCCAGCAGCTCGCAGGAGGGGTTAGGGGCCGGGGAGCTGTTTTTT
CASSSQEGLGAGELFF
>TRBJ2-7|few|-|TRBV6-2/TRBV6-3
TGTGCCAGCACCGACCGCCACGGAACCTACGAGCAGTACTTC
CASTDRHGTYEQYF
>TRBJ2-2|few|-|TRBV12-3/TRBV12-4
TGTGCCAGCAAAGGAGGCACCGGGGAGCTGTTTTTT
CASKGGTGELFF
>TRBJ1-5|-|-|TRBV15
TGTGCCACCAGCAGAGATCCTGGGGTTGGGCAGCCCCAGCATTTT
CATSRDPGVGQPQHF
>TRBJ2-3|few|TRBD2|TRBV6-1
TGTGCCAGCAGTGCGGGGGGGATCACAGATACGCAGTATTTT
CASSAGGITDTQYF
>TRBJ2-3|-|-|TRBV7-8
TGTGCCAGCACCGCCCGGGGGCAAGGCACAGATACGCAGTATTTT
CASTARGQGTDTQYF
>TRBJ2-3|-|TRBD2|TRBV6-2/TRBV6-3
TGTGCCAGCAGTACCCGGACTAGCGGGGCCCCAGATACGCAGTATTTT
CASSTRTSGAPDTQYF
>TRBJ2-1|many|-|TRBV9
TGTGCCAGCAGCGTAGGAGCCCTAGAGGGACACAATGAGCAGTTCTTC
CASSVGALEGHNEQFF
>TRBJ2-3|-|TRBD1|TRBV19
TGTGCCAGTAGTATTCCCGGACGACAGGGACCGCAGTATTTT
CASSIPGRQGPQYF
>TRBJ2-5|-|-|TRBV15
TGTGCCACCAGCAGAGATCGGTCGAAAAGTCGGTCCCGGAGGGAGACCCAGTACTTC
CATSRDRSKSRSRRETQYF
>TRBJ1-6|-|-|TRBV5-1
TGCGCCAGCAGCTTGTGGAGGGGCAACTCACCCCTCCACTTT
CASSLWRGNSPLHF
>TRBJ2-1|-|-|TRBV12-3/TRBV12-4
TGTGCCAGCAGTTTATCGTCCGTTGGTGAGCAGTTCTTC
CASSLSSVGEQFF
>TRBJ1-5|-|-|TRBV30
TGTGCCTGGAGTGGGGGGGATCAGCCCCAGCATTTT
CAWSGGDQPQHF
>TRBJ2-3|-|TRBD2|TRBV18
TGTGCCAGCCACCCGGGACTAGCGGGGGGGCACGTCACAGATACGCAGTATTTT
CASHPGLAGGHVTDTQYF
>TRBJ2-3|-|TRBD2|TRBV20-1
TGCAGTGCCGAGAGCGGGGGGAACACAGATACGCAGTATTTT
CSAESGGNTDTQYF